The 14 T cell receptor beta chains presented below share a single source sample, sequenced in a study of cytomegalovirus exposure and HLA in healthy donors. The PCR ran on 60 Vbeta and 13 Jbeta primers. Data came from immunoSEQ multiplex PCR; TCRdb stores just in-frame clones and leaves some out. There are tens of thousands of clones in the sample, with 5.9% held by the top ten. Sequencing was carried out using PBMCs. The receptor set was obtained from a human donor in good health.

This rearrangement joins TRBV6-1 to TRBJ1-1; no reliable D call. The germline V and J ends were trimmed by 6 bases and 1 base, with 9 bases remaining between them. The CDR3 length is 13 residues. Per the germline V gene, CDR1 is MNHNS and CDR2 is SASEGT. CDR3 DNA: TGTGCCAGCAGGTTATCCCCGAACACTGAAGCTTTCTTT. Translating it yields CASRLSPNTEAFF.

The V gene is TRBV7-3, the J gene TRBJ2-2; D uncertain. The CDR3 extends over 12 amino acids. Germline values: CDR1 SGHTA, CDR2 FQGTGA. The V and J ends lost 8 bases and 7 bases respectively, with 11 bases between them. CDR3 residues: CASASSSGELFF. The CDR3 DNA sequence: TGTGCCAGCGCATCTTCCAGCGGGGAGCTGTTTTTT.

The rearrangement links TRBV7-9 to TRBJ1-5; the match to TRBD1 covers 9 bases. After removal of 2 bases from V and 0 bases from J, the junction contained 5 bases not matched to a gene. CDR3 size: 17 residues. Germline CDR1 reads SEHNR; CDR2 reads FQNEAQ (reference sequence). The CDR3 DNA reads as TGTGCCAGCAGCTTATGGGGGACAGGGCTTAGCAATCAGCCCCAGCATTTT. Translation gives CASSLWGTGLSNQPQHF.

V gene TRBV4-2 combines with J gene TRBJ2-7; the D gene is possibly TRBD1 (6 bases). The CDR3 has 16 amino acids. The V gene lost 0 bases and the J gene lost 2 bases, with 14 bases spanning the gap. Germline V gives CDR1 LGHNA, CDR2 YNFKEQ. The CDR3 DNA follows: TGTGCCAGCAGCCAAGATACGGCCGGACAGACCTACGAGCAGTACTTC. Its translation is CASSQDTAGQTYEQYF.

Details on this clone: One end of the junction does not line up with germline, which may come from a read error. The V call is TRBV4-1, the J call TRBJ1-5, with no clear D. The CDR3 totals 14 residues. The germline V gene has CDR1 MGHRA and CDR2 YSYEKL. The CDR3: CASNQQFRSQPQHF. The CDR3 DNA follows: TGCGCCAGCAACCAACAGTTCCGCTCCCAGCCCCAGCATTTT.

The chain carries TRBV11-2 and TRBJ1-1; D is undetermined. V gave up 5 bases and J gave up 3 bases, with 4 bases separating them. The length of the CDR3 is 11 residues. Germline V gene sequence: CDR1 SGHAT, CDR2 FQNNGV. The DNA of the CDR3 is TGTGCCAGCAGCGTCTACACTGAAGCTTTCTTT. It is translated as CASSVYTEAFF.

V gene TRBV18 combines with J gene TRBJ2-7; 7 positions agree with TRBD1. Germline V CDR1 and CDR2: KGHSH, LQKENI. The CDR3 spans 14 residues. Losses at the gene ends were 0 bases for V and 5 bases for J; bases not matched to a gene: 4. CDR3 coding DNA: TGTGCCAGCTCACCACCGACAGGGTCTAACGAGCAGTACTTC. Protein sequence: CASSPPTGSNEQYF.

This chain links TRBV15 with TRBJ2-1; D perhaps matches TRBD1 (6 bases). The ends were cut back, 3 bases at V and 7 bases at J, with 22 bases in the middle. This CDR3 is built from 17 residues. Per the germline V gene, CDR1 is LNHNV and CDR2 is YYDKDF (reference sequence). CDR3 bases: TGTGCCACCAGCAGCCTTTTCCCCAGGGGAATCAAAAATGAGCAGTTCTTC. The encoded protein is CATSSLFPRGIKNEQFF.

The chain recombines TRBV4-1 with TRBJ2-3; D not certain. This CDR3 region has 15 residues. Germline CDR1 reads MGHRA; CDR2 reads YSYEKL. Trimming removed 2 bases at V and 2 bases at J, with 11 bases between. This chain's CDR3 is CASSQSMNPTDTQYF. In DNA, the CDR3 is TGCGCCAGCAGCCAAAGCATGAATCCCACAGATACGCAGTATTTT.

The rearrangement links TRBV7-3 to TRBJ1-2; 7 positions match TRBD1. This CDR3 region has 13 residues. Unmatched junction bases numbered 11, after V lost 9 bases and J lost 7 bases. Germline loops: CDR1 SGHTA, CDR2 FQGTGA. CDR3: CASPWKGARGYTF. CDR3 bases: TGTGCCAGTCCGTGGAAGGGGGCGCGTGGCTACACCTTC.

V gene TRBV30 combines with J gene TRBJ1-6; 8 nucleotides agree with TRBD1. Germline CDR1 and CDR2: GTSNPN and SVGIG (reference sequence). The CDR3 covers 12 residues. Losses at the gene ends were 8 bases for V and 7 bases for J; bases not matched to a gene: 4. The chain's CDR3 is CAMDRANSPLHF. Written as DNA, the CDR3 is TGTGCCATGGACAGGGCAAATTCACCCCTCCACTTT.

The chain uses TRBV7-2 and TRBJ1-1; possibly TRBD1 for D (6 bases). This CDR3 is 15 amino acids long. V lost 1 base and J lost 4, with 13 bases in between. Germline-derived CDR1 and CDR2 are SGHTA and FQGNSA. CDR3 residues: CASSLGTARGTEAFF. Written as DNA, the CDR3 is TGTGCCAGCAGCTTAGGAACGGCCAGGGGCACTGAAGCTTTCTTT.

This chain uses TRBV28 with TRBJ1-5; 7 positions match TRBD1. J gave up 4 bases and V 7 bases, and 7 bases lay outside the gene matches. This CDR3 is 14 amino acids long. Germline assignment: CDR1 MDHEN and CDR2 SYDVKM. The CDR3 region has the DNA TGTGCCAGCAATTGGGCAGGGGGGAATCAGCCCCAGCATTTT. Translating gives CASNWAGGNQPQHF. The full variable domain, rest sourced from reference TRBV28 and TRBJ1-5, is DVKVTQSSRYLVKRTGEKVFLECVQDMDHENMFWYRQDPGLGLRLIYFSYDVKMKEKGDIPEGYSVSREKKERFSLILESASTNQTSMYLCASNWAGGNQPQHFGDGTRLSIL.

The chain links TRBV2 to TRBJ2-3, with 8 positions matching TRBD1. The CDR3 has 15 amino acids. V gave up 5 bases and J gave up 4 bases; unmatched junction bases: 8. CDR1 and CDR2 (germline): SNHLY, FYNNEI. The CDR3 region is CASSYQGAVADTQYF. The CDR3 DNA follows: TGTGCCAGCAGTTATCAGGGGGCGGTAGCAGATACGCAGTATTTT.